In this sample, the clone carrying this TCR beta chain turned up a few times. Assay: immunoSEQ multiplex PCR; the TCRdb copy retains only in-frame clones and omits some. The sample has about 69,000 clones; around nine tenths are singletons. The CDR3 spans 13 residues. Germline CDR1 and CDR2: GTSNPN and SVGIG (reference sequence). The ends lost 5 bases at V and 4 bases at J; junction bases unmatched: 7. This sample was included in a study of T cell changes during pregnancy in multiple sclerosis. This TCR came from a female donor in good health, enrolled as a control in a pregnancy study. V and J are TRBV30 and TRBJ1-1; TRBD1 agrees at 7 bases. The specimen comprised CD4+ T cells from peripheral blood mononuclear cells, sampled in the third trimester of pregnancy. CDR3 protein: CAWSTGSRTEAFF. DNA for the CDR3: TGTGCCTGGTCGACAGGGTCGCGCACTGAAGCTTTCTTT.